The T cell receptor beta chain described here comes from a study of T cell responses to AZD1222 COVID-19 vaccine. Study findings and constraints: Females made up more of the donors, who were largely white British, and clonal diversity may have come out too low.

Clones were read by immunoSEQ multiplex PCR, and TCRdb kept only the in-frame ones, dropping some. Here the sample spans about 110,000 clones, more than 70% being singletons. The trim removed 0 bases at V and 4 bases at J, leaving 1 base unmatched. The CDR3 extends over 15 amino acids. The germline V gene encodes CDR1 MNHNY and CDR2 SVGAGI (reference sequence). With respect to this clone: As yet, its antigen is unknown.

Sequenced here: peripheral blood, sampled 28 days after the second AZD1222 dose. This clonotype was sampled from an adult who received the AZD1222 COVID-19 vaccine. The chain links TRBV6-6 to TRBJ1-2; 11 bases map to TRBD1. The CDR3 DNA reads TGTGCCAGCAGTTACTCCGGGACAGGGGGCTATGGCTACACCTTC. Protein: CASSYSGTGGYGYTF.